The clone carrying this T cell receptor beta chain was found many times. The CDR3 sequence is 14 residues long. CDR1 is LGHDT, CDR2 YNNKEL, per germline (reference sequence). V shed 1 base, J shed 7 bases, and the junction held 3 bases outside the gene matches. The data stem from a study of CD8 T cells in ankylosing spondylitis. MiXCR, run by TCRdb on the 5' RACE reads, gives a single entry per CDR3 protein. The sample gives 200,000 to 300,000 distinct CDR3 sequences, approximately 10% of which show up once; 2.6% is in the top ten. This sequence joins TRBV3-1 and TRBJ1-5; TRBD1 agrees at 8 bases. The sequence derives from a male donor with ankylosing spondylitis or in good health (not recorded which). Sequencing was done on a sample of blood, either unsorted or a sorted T cell fraction (not recorded which). CDR3 DNA: TGTGCCAGCAGCCAAGTTTCAGGGGGCCAGCCCCAGCATTTT. This encodes CASSQVSGGQPQHF.